These T cell receptor beta chains were read from a single sample in a study of blood T cell repertoires in COVID-19. Assay used: immunoSEQ multiplex PCR; TCRdb lists only in-frame clones, some missing. Of about 140,000 clones in the sample, around 80% were seen once. The specimen sequenced was peripheral blood. The receptor source for this set is a man aged 55 to 70 with acute or convalescent COVID-19. Both conserved end residues are part of each CDR3. Each record gives: V gene, clone size, CDR3 length, D gene, J gene, CDR3 DNA, CDR3 protein. A D gene is named only where the DNA matches it firmly. Some rows have no size entry. The others give once, few or many, or a class for an expanded clone.

TRBV24-1,.,15,.,TRBJ2-1,TGTGCCACCAGTGACTGGACAGAGACCTACAATGAGCAGTTCTTC,CATSDWTETYNEQFF
TRBV28,.,13,.,TRBJ2-5,TGTGCCAGCAGTTGGACATTACAAGAGACCCAGTACTTC,CASSWTLQETQYF
TRBV7-6,few,14,TRBD1,TRBJ1-1,TGTGCCAGCAGCTTAGAGACAGGGTCCACTGAAGCTTTCTTT,CASSLETGSTEAFF
TRBV15,few,14,.,TRBJ2-2,TGTGCCACCAGCAGAGATCGGGGCACCGGGGAGCTGTTTTTT,CATSRDRGTGELFF
TRBV28,.,16,TRBD1,TRBJ2-1,TGTGCCAGCAGTTCCACCGGACAGGGCTCCTACAATGAGCAGTTCTTC,CASSSTGQGSYNEQFF
TRBV24-1,.,16,.,TRBJ2-1,TGTGCCACCAGTGACGCGGTGCGGGGCACCCACAATGAGCAGTTCTTC,CATSDAVRGTHNEQFF
TRBV27,.,15,TRBD2,TRBJ2-7,TGTGCCAGCAGTTTATTCATCGGGGGGACCTACGAGCAGTACTTC,CASSLFIGGTYEQYF
TRBV5-8,.,16,TRBD1,TRBJ1-5,TGTGCCAGCCTAACCGGGACAGGGGGCAACAATCAGCCCCAGCATTTT,CASLTGTGGNNQPQHF
TRBV5-1,.,14,.,TRBJ1-3,TGCGCCAGCAGCTTGGCAGGGCCCGGAAACACCATATATTTT,CASSLAGPGNTIYF
TRBV7-9,.,16,.,TRBJ2-3,TGTGCCAGCAGTCCCTGGGGTCTGGGGGCGAGAGATACGCAGTATTTT,CASSPWGLGARDTQYF
TRBV5-1,.,15,TRBD1,TRBJ2-5,TGCGCCAGCAGCTTGGGAGGGACAGATCAAGAGACCCAGTACTTC,CASSLGGTDQETQYF
TRBV18,.,20,TRBD2,TRBJ2-1,TGTGCCAGCTCACCGCCTCCTAGCGGGAGGGCCGATTCCTCCTACAATGAGCAGTTCTTC,CASSPPPSGRADSSYNEQFF
TRBV5-4,few,14,.,TRBJ1-2,TGTGCCAGCAGCTTGCAGGGCGTCAACTATGGCTACACCTTC,CASSLQGVNYGYTF
TRBV5-1,once,14,TRBD1,TRBJ2-7,TGCGCCAGCAAACAACGGACAGGGGCATACGAGCAGTACTTC,CASKQRTGAYEQYF
TRBV5-1,.,14,.,TRBJ2-5,TGCGCCAGCAGCTTGCGGGGGAACCAAGAGACCCAGTACTTC,CASSLRGNQETQYF
TRBV18,.,13,.,TRBJ2-7,TGTGCCAGCTCACCTCGCAGGGACTACGAGCAGTACTTC,CASSPRRDYEQYF
TRBV5-4,few,15,.,TRBJ2-7,TGTGCCAGCAGCAGGACAGCTTCACTTTTCGCCGAGCAGTACTTC,CASSRTASLFAEQYF
TRBV5-1,.,14,TRBD2,TRBJ2-1,TGCGCCAGCAGCTTAGCGGGAGAAATGAATGAGCAGTTCTTC,CASSLAGEMNEQFF
TRBV9,.,15,.,TRBJ2-1,TGTGCCAGCAGCGTAACGAGTTTCTCCTACAATGAGCAGTTCTTC,CASSVTSFSYNEQFF
TRBV3-1/TRBV3-2,once,13,.,TRBJ2-7,TGTGCCAGCAGCCAAGCGGAGATTTACGAGCAGTACTTC,CASSQAEIYEQYF
TRBV5-1,.,16,TRBD2,TRBJ2-3,TGCGCCAGCAGCCCTGGACTAGCGGATCCCACAGATACGCAGTATTTT,CASSPGLADPTDTQYF
TRBV5-1,.,17,TRBD2,TRBJ2-1,TGCGCCAGCAGCACGGGGACTAGCGGGAGCTCCTACAATGAGCAGTTCTTC,CASSTGTSGSSYNEQFF
TRBV19,.,13,.,TRBJ2-5,TGTGCCAGTAGTATAAACTCCGTCGAGACCCAGTACTTC,CASSINSVETQYF
TRBV28,.,15,.,TRBJ2-1,TGTGCCAGCAGTGGAATGGAGGGTAACTACAATGAGCAGTTCTTC,CASSGMEGNYNEQFF
TRBV12-3/TRBV12-4,.,13,.,TRBJ1-2,TGTGCCAGCAGGCCTATGGGAGTCTATGGCTACACCTTC,CASRPMGVYGYTF